This TCR beta chain was recorded in a study of STAT5B mutations in CD4+ large granular lymphocyte leukemia. The CDR3 length is 12 residues. Trimming took 8 bases from V and 8 from J, leaving 15 bases between them. Germline V CDR1 and CDR2: SNHLY, FYNNEI. TCRdb's copy holds only in-frame clones and misses some; the assay was immunoSEQ multiplex PCR. The data contain 32,000 or so clones, around four fifths of them singletons. Input material: CD4+ T cells from blood buffy coats. The TCR was taken from a human donor in good health. V is TRBV2 and J is TRBJ1-2; D gene ambiguous. The CDR3 nucleotides read TGTGCCAGCTCATTAGAAAGTTGGGGCTACACCTTC. Translated: CASSLESWGYTF. Looking up the rest from reference TRBV2 and TRBJ1-2 gives the full variable domain: EPEVTQTPSHQVTQMGQEVILRCVPISNHLYFYWYRQILGQKVEFLVSFYNNEISEKSEIFDDQFSVERPDGSNFTLKIRSTKLEDSAMYFCASSLESWGYTFGSGTRLTVV.